The text below deals with one T cell receptor beta chain. The antigen is not known. This specimen comes from a study of T cell responses to AZD1222 COVID-19 vaccine. Study outcomes and limitations: Samples come after the peak T cell response, not at day 14.

The germline V gene encodes CDR1 SGHDT and CDR2 YYEEEE. V lost 2 bases and J lost 4; bases outside the gene matches: 10. There are 16 residues in the CDR3. The method was immunoSEQ multiplex PCR; TCRdb's version includes in-frame clones alone and lacks a portion of them. In the table there are 140,000 or so clones, approximately 90% of which are singletons. The chain carries TRBV5-6 and TRBJ1-2, with 8 bases fitting TRBD1. This receptor was taken from an adult who received the AZD1222 COVID-19 vaccine. Sequenced material: peripheral blood, taken 28 days after the second AZD1222 dose. The CDR3, as DNA: TGTGCCAGCAGCTTAACATTATCAGGGGGCTTCTATGGCTACACCTTC. It translates to CASSLTLSGGFYGYTF.